Following are 2 T cell receptor beta chains from one sample sequenced in a study of blood T cells in healthy people across ages. A second PCR of about 7 to 11 cycles used a sample-barcoded 5' primer and a J-beta primer mix. Each CDR3 protein gets one entry after TCRdb re-called the 5' RACE reads with MiXCR. The data show about 930,000 distinct CDR3 sequences, with 25% to 35% seen just once and 10% held by the top ten. This sample also appeared in a second study, on T cells of mothers and their children.

Sequences were obtained from blood. These receptors were collected from a woman aged 40 to 55 in good health.

This clonotype was seen more than once but under ten times. The genes are TRBV27 and TRBJ2-7, with TRBD1 identical over 11 bases. V was pared by 7 bases and J by 3 bases, with 8 bases of the junction left unmatched. Germline V gene sequence: CDR1 MNHEY, CDR2 SMNVEV (reference sequence). The length of the CDR3 is 15 residues. Here the CDR3 DNA reads TGTGCCAGCATTACTGCCGGGACAGGGGGCTACGAGCAGTACTTC. Translation gives CASITAGTGGYEQYF.

The CDR3 DNA reads as TGCGCCAGCAGCGAAACCCCAGTACTCCTGGGCGAGCAGTACTTC. Its protein is CASSETPVLLGEQYF. This chain uses TRBV5-1 with TRBJ2-5; D is unclear. The end of the DNA is better explained by TRBJ2-7, so the J call may be wrong. CDR1 and CDR2 (germline): SGHRS, YFSETQ. The CDR3 contains 15 residues.